The 2 T cell receptor beta chains given below trace back to one sample, sequenced in a study of blood T cell dynamics during melanoma immunotherapy. Produced via immunoSEQ multiplex PCR; TCRdb's table is partial and in-frame only. The repertoire holds over 20,000 clones, with under 90% as singletons. Sample time point: pre-treatment baseline. The sequenced sample was blood, obtained from a patient treated with checkpoint blockade. Every receptor here comes from a human donor with melanoma.

The V gene is TRBV28, the J gene TRBJ1-5; TRBD1 is a possible D gene (5 bases). The ends were cut back, 3 bases at V and 6 bases at J, with 12 bases in the middle. CDR3 size: 14 residues. Germline V lookup: CDR1 MDHEN, CDR2 SYDVKM. CDR3 protein: CASSFGGWGQPQHF. The CDR3, as DNA: TGTGCCAGCAGTTTTGGGGGATGGGGTCAGCCCCAGCATTTT.

The V call is TRBV13, the J call TRBJ2-1, with 11 bases matching TRBD1. The length of the CDR3 is 15 residues. CDR1 PRHDT and CDR2 FYEKMQ come from the germline V gene (reference sequence). V lost 5 bases and J lost 8; bases outside the gene matches: 8. The CDR3 sequence: CASSPRDRGSHEQFF. In nucleotides, the CDR3 is TGTGCCAGCAGCCCCCGGGACAGGGGGTCCCATGAGCAGTTCTTC.